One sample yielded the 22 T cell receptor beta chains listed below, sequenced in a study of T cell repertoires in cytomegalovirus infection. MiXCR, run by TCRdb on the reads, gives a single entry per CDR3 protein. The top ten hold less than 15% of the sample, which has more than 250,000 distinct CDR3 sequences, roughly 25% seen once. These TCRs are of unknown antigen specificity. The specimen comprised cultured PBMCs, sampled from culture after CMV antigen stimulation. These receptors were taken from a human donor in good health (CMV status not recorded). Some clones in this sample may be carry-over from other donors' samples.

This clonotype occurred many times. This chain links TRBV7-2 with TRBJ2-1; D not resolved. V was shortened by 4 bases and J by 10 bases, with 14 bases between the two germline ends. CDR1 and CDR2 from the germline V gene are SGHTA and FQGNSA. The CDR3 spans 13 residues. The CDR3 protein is CASSSRRSGEQFF. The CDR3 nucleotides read TGTGCCAGCAGCTCTCGACGGTCCGGGGAGCAGTTCTTC. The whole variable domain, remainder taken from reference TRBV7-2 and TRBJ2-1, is GAGVSQSPSNKVTEKGKDVELRCDPISGHTALYWYRQSLGQGLEFLIYFQGNSAPDKSGLPSDRFSAERTGGSVSTLTIQRTQQEDSAVYLCASSSRRSGEQFFGPGTRLTVL.

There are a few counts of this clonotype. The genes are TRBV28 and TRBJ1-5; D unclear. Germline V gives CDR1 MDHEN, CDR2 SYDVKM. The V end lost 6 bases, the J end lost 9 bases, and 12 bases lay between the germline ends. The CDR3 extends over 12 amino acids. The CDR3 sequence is CASRNQFGPQHF. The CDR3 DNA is TGTGCCAGCAGGAACCAATTCGGGCCCCAGCATTTT.

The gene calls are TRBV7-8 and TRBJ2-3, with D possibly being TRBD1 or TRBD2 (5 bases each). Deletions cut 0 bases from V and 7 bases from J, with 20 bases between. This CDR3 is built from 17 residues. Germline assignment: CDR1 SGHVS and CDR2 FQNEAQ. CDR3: CASSLADGTSATHTQYF. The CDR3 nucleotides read TGTGCCAGCAGCTTAGCGGATGGGACCTCTGCCACTCATACGCAGTATTTT.

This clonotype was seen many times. This chain's CDR3 is CASSRREGGVQISYEQYF. The CDR3 DNA sequence: TGTGCCAGCAGCCGAAGAGAAGGGGGCGTTCAGATCTCCTACGAGCAGTACTTC. This chain joins TRBV7-2 and TRBJ2-7, with 7 bases aligning to TRBD1. From germline, CDR1 is SGHTA and CDR2 FQGNSA. Trimming cost V 5 bases and J 0 bases; bases outside gene matches: 16. The CDR3 spans 18 residues. Based on the CDR3 plus reference TRBV7-2 and TRBJ2-7, the full variable domain is GAGVSQSPSNKVTEKGKDVELRCDPISGHTALYWYRQSLGQGLEFLIYFQGNSAPDKSGLPSDRFSAERTGGSVSTLTIQRTQQEDSAVYLCASSRREGGVQISYEQYFGPGTRLTVT.

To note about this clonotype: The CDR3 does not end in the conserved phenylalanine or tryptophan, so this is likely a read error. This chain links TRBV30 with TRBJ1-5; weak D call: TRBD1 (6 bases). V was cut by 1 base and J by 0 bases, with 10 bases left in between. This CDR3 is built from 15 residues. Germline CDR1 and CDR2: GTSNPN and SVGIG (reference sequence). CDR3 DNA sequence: TGTGCCTGGAGTGGGACAGTCTATAGCAATCAGCCCCAGCATCTT. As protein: CAWSGTVYSNQPQHL.

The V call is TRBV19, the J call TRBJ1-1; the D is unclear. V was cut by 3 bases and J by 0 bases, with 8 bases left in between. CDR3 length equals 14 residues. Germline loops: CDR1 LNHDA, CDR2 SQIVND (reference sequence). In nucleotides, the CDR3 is TGTGCCAGTAGTATTCAATACCTGAACACTGAAGCTTTCTTT. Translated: CASSIQYLNTEAFF.

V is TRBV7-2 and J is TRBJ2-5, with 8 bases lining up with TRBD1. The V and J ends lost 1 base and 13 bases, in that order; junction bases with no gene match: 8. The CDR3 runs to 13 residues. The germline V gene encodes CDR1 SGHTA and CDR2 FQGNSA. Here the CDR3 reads CASSLDRTGKGYF. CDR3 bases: TGTGCCAGCAGCTTAGATCGGACAGGGAAGGGGTACTTC.

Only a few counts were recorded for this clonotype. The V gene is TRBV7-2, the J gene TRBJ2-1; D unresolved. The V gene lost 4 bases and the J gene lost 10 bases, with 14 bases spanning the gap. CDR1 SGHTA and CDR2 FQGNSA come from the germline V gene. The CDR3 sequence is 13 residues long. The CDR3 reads CASSSPSLVEQFF. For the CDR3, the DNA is TGTGCCAGCAGCTCCCCCTCGCTGGTGGAGCAGTTCTTC. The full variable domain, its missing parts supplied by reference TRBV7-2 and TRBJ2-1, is GAGVSQSPSNKVTEKGKDVELRCDPISGHTALYWYRQSLGQGLEFLIYFQGNSAPDKSGLPSDRFSAERTGGSVSTLTIQRTQQEDSAVYLCASSSPSLVEQFFGPGTRLTVL.

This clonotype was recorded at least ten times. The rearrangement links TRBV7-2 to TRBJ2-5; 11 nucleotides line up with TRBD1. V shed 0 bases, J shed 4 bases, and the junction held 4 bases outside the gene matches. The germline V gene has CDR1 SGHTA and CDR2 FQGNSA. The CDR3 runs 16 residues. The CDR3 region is CASSLAPDRGRETQYF. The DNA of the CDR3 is TGTGCCAGCAGCTTAGCTCCGGACAGGGGGCGAGAGACCCAGTACTTC.

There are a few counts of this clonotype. Here the CDR3 DNA reads TGCGCCAGCAGCCAACCTGGGAGCGCCTCTGGGGCCAACGTCCTGACTTTC. It is translated as CASSQPGSASGANVLTF. The V gene is TRBV4-3, the J gene TRBJ2-6; D is perhaps TRBD2 (5 bases). Germline lookup yields CDR1 LGHNA and CDR2 YSLEER. This CDR3 comprises 17 residues. Trimming pared 2 bases from V and 0 bases from J, leaving 11 bases between.

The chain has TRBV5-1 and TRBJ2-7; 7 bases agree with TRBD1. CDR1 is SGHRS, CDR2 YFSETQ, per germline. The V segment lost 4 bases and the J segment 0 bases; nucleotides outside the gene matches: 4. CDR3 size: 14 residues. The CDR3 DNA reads TGCGCCAGCAGCACCGGGACAGTCTCCTACGAGCAGTACTTC. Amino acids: CASSTGTVSYEQYF.

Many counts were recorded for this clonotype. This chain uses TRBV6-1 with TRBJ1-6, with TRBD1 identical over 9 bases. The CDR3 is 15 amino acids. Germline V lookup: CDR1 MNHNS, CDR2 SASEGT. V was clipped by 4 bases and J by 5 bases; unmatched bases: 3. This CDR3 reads CASSGWDRDNSPLHF. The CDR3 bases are TGTGCCAGCAGTGGATGGGACAGGGATAATTCACCCCTCCACTTT.

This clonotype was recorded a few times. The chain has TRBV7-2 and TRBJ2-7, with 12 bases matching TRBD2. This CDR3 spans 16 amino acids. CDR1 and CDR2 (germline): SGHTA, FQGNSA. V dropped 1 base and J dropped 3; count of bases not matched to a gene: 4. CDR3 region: CASSLELAGGFYEQYF. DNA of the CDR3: TGTGCCAGCAGCTTAGAACTAGCGGGAGGATTCTACGAGCAGTACTTC.

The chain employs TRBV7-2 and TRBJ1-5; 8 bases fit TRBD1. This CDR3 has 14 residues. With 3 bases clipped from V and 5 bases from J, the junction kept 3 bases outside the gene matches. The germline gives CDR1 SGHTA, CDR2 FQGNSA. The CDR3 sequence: CASSFSGGHQPQHF. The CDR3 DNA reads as TGTGCCAGCAGCTTTTCAGGGGGCCATCAGCCCCAGCATTTT.

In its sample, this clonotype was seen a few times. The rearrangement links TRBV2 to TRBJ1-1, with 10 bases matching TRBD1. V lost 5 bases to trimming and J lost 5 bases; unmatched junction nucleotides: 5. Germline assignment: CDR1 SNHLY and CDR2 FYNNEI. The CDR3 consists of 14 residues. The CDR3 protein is CASSWTGGETEAFF. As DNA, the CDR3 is TGTGCCAGCAGTTGGACAGGGGGGGAAACTGAAGCTTTCTTT.

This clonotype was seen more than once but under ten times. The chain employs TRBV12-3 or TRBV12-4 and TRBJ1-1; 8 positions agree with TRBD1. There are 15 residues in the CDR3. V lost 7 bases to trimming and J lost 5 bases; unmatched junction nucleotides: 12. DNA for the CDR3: TGTGCCAGCACTCGGACAGGGAGTTTGGAGACTGAAGCTTTCTTT. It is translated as CASTRTGSLETEAFF.

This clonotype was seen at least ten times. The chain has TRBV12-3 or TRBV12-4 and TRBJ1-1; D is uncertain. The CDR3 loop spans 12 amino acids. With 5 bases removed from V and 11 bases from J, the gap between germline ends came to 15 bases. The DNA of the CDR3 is TGTGCCAGCAGTCCCCCCAAAGGCGGGGCTTTCTTT. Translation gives CASSPPKGGAFF.

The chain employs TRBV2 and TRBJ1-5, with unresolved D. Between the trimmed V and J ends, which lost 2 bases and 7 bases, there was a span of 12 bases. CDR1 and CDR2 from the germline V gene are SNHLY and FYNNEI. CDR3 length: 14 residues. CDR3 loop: CASSEKFLTQPQHF. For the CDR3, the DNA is TGTGCCAGCAGTGAAAAGTTTCTGACGCAGCCCCAGCATTTT.

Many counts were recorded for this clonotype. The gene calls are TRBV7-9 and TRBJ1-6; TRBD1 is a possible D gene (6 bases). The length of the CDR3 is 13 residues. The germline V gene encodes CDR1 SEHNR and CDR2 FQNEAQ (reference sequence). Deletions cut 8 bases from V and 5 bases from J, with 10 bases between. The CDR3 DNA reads TGTGCCAGCCGGGACATCGATAATTCACCCCTCCACTTT. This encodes CASRDIDNSPLHF.

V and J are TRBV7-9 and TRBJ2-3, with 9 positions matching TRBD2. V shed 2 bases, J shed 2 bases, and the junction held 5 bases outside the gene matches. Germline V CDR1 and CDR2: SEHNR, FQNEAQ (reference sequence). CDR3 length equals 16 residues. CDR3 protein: CASSLFSGRHTDTQYF. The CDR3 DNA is TGTGCCAGCAGCTTATTCAGCGGGAGGCACACAGATACGCAGTATTTT.

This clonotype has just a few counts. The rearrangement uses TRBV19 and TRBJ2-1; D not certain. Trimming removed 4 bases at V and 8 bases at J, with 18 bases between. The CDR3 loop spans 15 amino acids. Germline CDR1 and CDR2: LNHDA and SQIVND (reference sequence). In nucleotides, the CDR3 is TGTGCCAGTAGTAACTCCCCACTACCTCCCCATGAGCAGTTCTTC. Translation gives CASSNSPLPPHEQFF. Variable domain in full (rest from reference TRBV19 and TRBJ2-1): DGGITQSPKYLFRKEGQNVTLSCEQNLNHDAMYWYRQDPGQGLRLIYYSQIVNDFQKGDIAEGYSVSREKKESFPLTVTSAQKNPTAFYLCASSNSPLPPHEQFFGPGTRLTVL.

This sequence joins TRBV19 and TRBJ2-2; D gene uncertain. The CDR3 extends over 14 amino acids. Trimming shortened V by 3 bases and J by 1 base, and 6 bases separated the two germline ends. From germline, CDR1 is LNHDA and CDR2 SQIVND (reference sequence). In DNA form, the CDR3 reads TGTGCCAGTAGTATGTGGAAGAACACCGGGGAGCTGTTTTTT. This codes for CASSMWKNTGELFF.